The TCR beta chain under discussion was sequenced for a study of blood T cell repertoires in COVID-19. For the study at large: Researchers got acute and convalescent COVID-19 samples from the United States, Italy and Spain. Sample material is recorded as cDNA or gDNA derived from T cells, B-cell-depleted T cells, or PBMCs.

The CDR3 consists of 18 residues. V shed 0 bases, J shed 0 bases, and the junction held 7 bases outside the gene matches. Germline lookup yields CDR1 SGHNT and CDR2 YYREEE (reference sequence). Patients at the Seattle site were enrolled during active infection and followed longitudinally. This clone was seen only once. As processed by the authors: How many nucleated cells were present was estimated from reference gene primer amplification. TCRdb's table, derived via immunoSEQ multiplex PCR, lists solely in-frame clones and lacks some. D and trimming come from the DNA, and the V and J calls and clone size come from that table. Among about 220,000 clones listed, over 75% were seen once.

This rearrangement joins TRBV5-4 to TRBJ2-3, with 10 nucleotides matching TRBD2. Input material: peripheral blood. The sequence came from a woman aged 70-85 years with COVID-19, enrolled during active disease. The CDR3 DNA sequence: TGTGCCAGCAGCTTGGAGCCTAGCGGGGGCTTTAGCACAGATACGCAGTATTTT. This encodes CASSLEPSGGFSTDTQYF.